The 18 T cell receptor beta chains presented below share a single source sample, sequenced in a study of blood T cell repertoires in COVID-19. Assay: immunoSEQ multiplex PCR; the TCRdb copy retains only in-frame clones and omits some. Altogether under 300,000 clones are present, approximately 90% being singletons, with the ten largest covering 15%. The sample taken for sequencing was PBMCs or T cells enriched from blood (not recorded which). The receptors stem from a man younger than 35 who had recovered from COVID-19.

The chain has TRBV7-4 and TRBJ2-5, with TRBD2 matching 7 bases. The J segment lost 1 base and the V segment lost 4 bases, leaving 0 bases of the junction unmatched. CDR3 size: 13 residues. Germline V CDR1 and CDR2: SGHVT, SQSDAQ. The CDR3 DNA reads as TGTGCCAGCAGCTGGACTAGCCAAGAGACCCAGTACTTC. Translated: CASSWTSQETQYF.

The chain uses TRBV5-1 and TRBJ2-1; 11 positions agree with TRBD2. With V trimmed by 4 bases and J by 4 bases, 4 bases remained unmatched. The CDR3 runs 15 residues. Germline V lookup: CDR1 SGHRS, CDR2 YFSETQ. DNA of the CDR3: TGCGCCAGCAGCCAAGGGACTAGCGGTTACAATGAGCAGTTCTTC. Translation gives CASSQGTSGYNEQFF.

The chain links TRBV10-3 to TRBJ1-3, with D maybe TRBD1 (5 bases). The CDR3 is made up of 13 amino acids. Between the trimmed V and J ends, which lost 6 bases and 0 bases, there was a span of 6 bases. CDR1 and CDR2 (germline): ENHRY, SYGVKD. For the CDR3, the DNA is TGTGCCATCAGCCAGGGCTCTGGAAACACCATATATTTT. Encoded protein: CAISQGSGNTIYF.

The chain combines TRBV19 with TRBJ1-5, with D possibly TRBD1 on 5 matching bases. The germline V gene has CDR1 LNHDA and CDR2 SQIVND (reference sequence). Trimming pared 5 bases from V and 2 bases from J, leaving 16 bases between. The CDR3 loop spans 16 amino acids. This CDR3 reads CASSARYQGGNQPQHF. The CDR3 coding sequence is TGTGCCAGTAGTGCCCGTTACCAGGGCGGCAATCAGCCCCAGCATTTT. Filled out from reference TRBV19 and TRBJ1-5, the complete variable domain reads DGGITQSPKYLFRKEGQNVTLSCEQNLNHDAMYWYRQDPGQGLRLIYYSQIVNDFQKGDIAEGYSVSREKKESFPLTVTSAQKNPTAFYLCASSARYQGGNQPQHFGDGTRLSIL.

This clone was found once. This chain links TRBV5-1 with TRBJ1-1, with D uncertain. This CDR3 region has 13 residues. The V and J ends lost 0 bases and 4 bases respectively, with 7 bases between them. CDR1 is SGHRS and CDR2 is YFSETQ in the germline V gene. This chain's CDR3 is CASSLDGTTEAFF. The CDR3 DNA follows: TGCGCCAGCAGCTTGGACGGTACCACTGAAGCTTTCTTT.

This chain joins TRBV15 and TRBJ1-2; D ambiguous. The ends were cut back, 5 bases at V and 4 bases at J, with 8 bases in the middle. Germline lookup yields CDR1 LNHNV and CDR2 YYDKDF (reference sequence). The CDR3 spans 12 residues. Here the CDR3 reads CATSSGTYGYTF. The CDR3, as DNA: TGTGCCACCAGCTCAGGAACCTATGGCTACACCTTC.

As DNA, the CDR3 is TGCGCCAGCAGCCAACCGGGAATCACCCGGGTCGGCTACACCTTC. Translating gives CASSQPGITRVGYTF. The rearrangement joins TRBV4-1 to TRBJ1-2; no reliable D call. The germline gives CDR1 MGHRA, CDR2 YSYEKL. The CDR3 contains 15 residues. V gave up 2 bases and J gave up 8 bases, with 18 bases separating them.

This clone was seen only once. CDR3 nucleotide sequence: TGTGCCAGCAGTTACGGCAGGGAATCCTACGAGCAGTACTTC. Encoded protein: CASSYGRESYEQYF. The rearrangement links TRBV6-5 to TRBJ2-7; a weak D match, TRBD1 (5 bases). Germline V CDR1 and CDR2: MNHEY, SVGAGI. The V gene lost 2 bases and the J gene lost 1 base, with 9 bases spanning the gap. CDR3 length equals 14 residues.

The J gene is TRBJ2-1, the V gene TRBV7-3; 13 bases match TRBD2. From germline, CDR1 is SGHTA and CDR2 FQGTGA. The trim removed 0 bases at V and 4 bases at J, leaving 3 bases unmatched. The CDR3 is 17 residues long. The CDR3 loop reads CASSLTGLAGAYNEQFF. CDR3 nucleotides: TGTGCCAGCAGCTTAACCGGACTAGCGGGAGCGTACAATGAGCAGTTCTTC.

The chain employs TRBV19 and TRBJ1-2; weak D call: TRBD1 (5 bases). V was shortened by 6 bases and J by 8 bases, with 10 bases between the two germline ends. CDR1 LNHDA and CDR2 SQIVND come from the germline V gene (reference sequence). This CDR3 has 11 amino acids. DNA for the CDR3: TGTGCCAGTAGCGGGGGTTACGGCTACACCTTC. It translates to CASSGGYGYTF.

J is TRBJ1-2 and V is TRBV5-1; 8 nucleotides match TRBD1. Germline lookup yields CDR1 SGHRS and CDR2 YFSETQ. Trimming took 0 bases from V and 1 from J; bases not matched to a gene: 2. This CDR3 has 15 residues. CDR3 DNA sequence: TGCGCCAGCAGCTTGGGGACAGGGAGTAACTATGGCTACACCTTC. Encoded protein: CASSLGTGSNYGYTF.

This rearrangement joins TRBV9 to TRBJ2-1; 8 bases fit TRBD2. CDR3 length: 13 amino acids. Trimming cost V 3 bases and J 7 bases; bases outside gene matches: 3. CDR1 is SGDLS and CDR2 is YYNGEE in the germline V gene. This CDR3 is CASSGTSGNEQFF. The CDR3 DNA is TGTGCCAGCAGCGGAACTAGCGGAAATGAGCAGTTCTTC.

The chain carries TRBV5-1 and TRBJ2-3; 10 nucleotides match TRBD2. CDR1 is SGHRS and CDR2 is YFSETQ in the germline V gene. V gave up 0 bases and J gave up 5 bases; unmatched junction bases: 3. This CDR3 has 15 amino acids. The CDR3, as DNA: TGCGCCAGCAGCTTGGGGACTAGCGGTGGAGATACGCAGTATTTT. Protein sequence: CASSLGTSGGDTQYF.

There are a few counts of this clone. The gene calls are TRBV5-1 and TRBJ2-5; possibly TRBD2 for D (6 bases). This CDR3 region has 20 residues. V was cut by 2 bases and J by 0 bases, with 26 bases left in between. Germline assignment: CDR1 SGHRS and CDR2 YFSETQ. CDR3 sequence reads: CASSLTTPGLRRGHQETQYF. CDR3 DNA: TGCGCCAGCAGCTTAACAACCCCAGGGTTGAGGCGGGGCCACCAAGAGACCCAGTACTTC.

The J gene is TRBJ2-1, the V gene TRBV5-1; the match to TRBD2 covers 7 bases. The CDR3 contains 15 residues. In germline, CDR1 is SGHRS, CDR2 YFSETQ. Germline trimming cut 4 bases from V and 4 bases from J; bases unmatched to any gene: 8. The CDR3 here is CASSPGGSQYNEQFF. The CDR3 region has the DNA TGCGCCAGCAGCCCTGGCGGGAGTCAATACAATGAGCAGTTCTTC.

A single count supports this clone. As DNA, the CDR3 is TGTGCCAGCAGTGACCCCTACTCCCGGGACAGGGTCGGGGGGACTGAAGCTTTCTTT. It codes for CASSDPYSRDRVGGTEAFF. V and J are TRBV2 and TRBJ1-1; TRBD1 matches at 9 bases. The CDR3 runs to 19 residues. The V segment lost 3 bases and the J segment 5 bases; nucleotides outside the gene matches: 19. The V gene's germline CDR1 is SNHLY and CDR2 FYNNEI.

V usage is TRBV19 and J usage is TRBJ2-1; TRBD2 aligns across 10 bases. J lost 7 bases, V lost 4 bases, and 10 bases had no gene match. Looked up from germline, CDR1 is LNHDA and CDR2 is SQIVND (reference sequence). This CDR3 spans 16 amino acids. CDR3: CASSTTSGLASNEQFF. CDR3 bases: TGTGCCAGTAGTACAACTTCGGGACTAGCGTCAAATGAGCAGTTCTTC.

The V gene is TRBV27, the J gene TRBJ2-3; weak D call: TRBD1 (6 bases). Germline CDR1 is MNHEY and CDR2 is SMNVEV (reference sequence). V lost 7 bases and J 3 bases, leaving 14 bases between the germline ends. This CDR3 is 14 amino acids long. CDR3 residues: CASTQLRGTDTQYF. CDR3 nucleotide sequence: TGTGCCAGCACCCAACTGAGGGGGACAGATACGCAGTATTTT.